These 26 T cell receptor beta chains came from one sample sequenced in a study of control samples from healthy donors and cancer patients. Libraries were prepared by immunoSEQ multiplex PCR; TCRdb keeps only in-frame clonotypes and omits some of them. This sample has about 130,000 clones; roughly 89% occur once, and the top ten carry 5.5%. The sample comprised blood. These receptors all come from a man between 18 and 35 years old in good health.

The chain couples TRBV7-9 to TRBJ1-1, with D uncertain. The ends were cut back, 6 bases at V and 10 bases at J, with 15 bases in the middle. From germline, CDR1 is SEHNR and CDR2 FQNEAQ (reference sequence). The CDR3 length is 12 residues. The CDR3: CASRPLGPRAFF. As DNA, the CDR3 is TGTGCCAGCAGACCCTTAGGTCCACGAGCTTTCTTT.

V usage is TRBV2 and J usage is TRBJ2-2; TRBD2 aligns across 11 bases. V lost 5 bases and J lost 0; bases outside the gene matches: 8. There are 18 residues in the CDR3. Germline V gene data show CDR1 as SNHLY and CDR2 as FYNNEI. The CDR3: CASSPSGSGGANTGELFF. CDR3 coding DNA: TGTGCCAGCAGTCCAAGTGGTAGCGGGGGGGCGAACACCGGGGAGCTGTTTTTT.

Note on this clone: The same CDR3 arises from other DNA sequences in this sample as well. In DNA, the CDR3 is TGCGCCAGCAGCTTGGTAGGGAGCTCCTACAATGAGCAGTTCTTC. As protein: CASSLVGSSYNEQFF. The rearrangement links TRBV5-1 to TRBJ2-1; D may be TRBD2 (5 bases). Deletions cut 0 bases from V and 0 bases from J, with 7 bases between. The CDR3 is made up of 15 amino acids. Germline values: CDR1 SGHRS, CDR2 YFSETQ.

The J gene is TRBJ1-1, the V gene TRBV10-3; maybe TRBD1 (6 bases). Germline lookup yields CDR1 ENHRY and CDR2 SYGVKD. This CDR3 spans 12 amino acids. Trimming left V 4 bases short and J 4 bases short, with 7 bases between. The CDR3 coding sequence is TGTGCCATCAGTGGACAGGCCACTGAAGCTTTCTTT. Amino acid sequence: CAISGQATEAFF.

The V and J genes are TRBV5-6 and TRBJ1-5, with 12 nucleotides matching TRBD1. Germline V gene lookup returns CDR1 SGHDT and CDR2 YYEEEE. The CDR3 is made up of 15 amino acids. V was pared by 0 bases and J by 6 bases, with 1 base of the junction left unmatched. CDR3 loop: CASSLGDRGRQPQHF. The CDR3 DNA reads TGTGCCAGCAGCTTGGGGGACAGGGGGCGTCAGCCCCAGCATTTT.

The chain links TRBV10-2 to TRBJ1-6, with D possibly matching TRBD1 (5 bases). The V gene's germline CDR1 is WSHSY and CDR2 SAAADI. Trimming cost V 3 bases and J 8 bases, with 11 bases left between them. The CDR3 sequence is 14 residues long. CDR3 sequence: CASSDGRDDSPLHF. The CDR3 nucleotides are TGCGCCAGCAGTGACGGAAGGGACGATTCACCCCTCCACTTT.

This chain uses TRBV27 with TRBJ2-7; the D gene could be TRBD1 or TRBD2 (5 bases each). CDR3 size: 15 residues. With 2 bases removed from V and 0 bases from J, the gap between germline ends came to 11 bases. Germline assignment: CDR1 MNHEY and CDR2 SMNVEV (reference sequence). CDR3 region: CASSLRRQGSYEQYF. The CDR3 DNA reads as TGTGCCAGCAGTTTAAGGAGGCAGGGCTCCTACGAGCAGTACTTC.

The chain joins TRBV3-1 (or the pseudogene TRBV3-2) to TRBJ1-1; D not resolved. CDR3 length equals 20 residues. Trimming stripped 1 base from V and 0 bases from J, with 24 bases between. The V gene's germline CDR1 is LGHDT and CDR2 YNNKEL (reference sequence). CDR3 bases: TGTGCCAGCAGCCAAGTTGGGAGTATTTTGGGTGGGGATATGAACACTGAAGCTTTCTTT. This gives the protein CASSQVGSILGGDMNTEAFF.

The chain has TRBV21-1 and TRBJ2-1; TRBD2 is taken as the D call from the table, unchecked against the DNA. TRBV21-1 is termed a pseudogene. The CDR3 runs to 15 residues. The CDR3 is CASSSQGAGYNEQFF. Here the CDR3 DNA reads TGTGCCAGCAGCTCTCAGGGAGCGGGGTACAATGAGCAGTTCTTC.

V gene TRBV6-5 combines with J gene TRBJ2-3, with a possible D match to TRBD1 (5 bases). V was cut by 6 bases and J by 0 bases, with 13 bases left in between. Germline loops: CDR1 MNHEY, CDR2 SVGAGI. The CDR3 extends over 15 amino acids. CDR3 in amino acids: CASRYSTGSTDTQYF. As DNA, the CDR3 is TGTGCCAGCAGGTATTCTACAGGCAGCACAGATACGCAGTATTTT.

This rearrangement joins TRBV19 to TRBJ2-5, with 11 bases aligning to TRBD1. The CDR3 has 15 residues. CDR1 is LNHDA, CDR2 SQIVND, per germline (reference sequence). V was pared by 4 bases and J by 2 bases, with 3 bases of the junction left unmatched. The CDR3 reads CASSKGQGDQETQYF. DNA for the CDR3: TGTGCCAGTAGTAAGGGACAGGGGGATCAAGAGACCCAGTACTTC.

The chain is built from TRBV9 and TRBJ1-2, with 7 bases that match TRBD1. The V and J ends lost 3 bases and 2 bases, in that order; junction bases with no gene match: 10. CDR1 and CDR2 (germline): SGDLS, YYNGEE. The CDR3 totals 16 residues. The CDR3 here is CASSAEGGRGNYGYTF. As DNA, the CDR3 is TGTGCCAGCAGCGCGGAAGGGGGCAGGGGAAACTATGGCTACACCTTC.

The chain links TRBV7-9 to TRBJ2-1; 8 positions agree with TRBD2. Germline assignment: CDR1 SEHNR and CDR2 FQNEAQ (reference sequence). This CDR3 is 14 amino acids long. The J segment lost 6 bases and the V segment lost 5 bases, leaving 6 bases of the junction unmatched. The CDR3 bases are TGTGCCAGCAGCCTGAGCGGGGGAACCAATGAGCAGTTCTTC. It specifies CASSLSGGTNEQFF.

V gene TRBV2 combines with J gene TRBJ1-4; unclear D gene. This CDR3 has 13 residues. Germline CDR1 SNHLY, CDR2 FYNNEI. V lost 3 bases and J lost 11, with 13 bases in between. The CDR3 DNA follows: TGTGCCAGCAGTGACAGGCGTGTCGGGAAACTGTTTTTT. Residues: CASSDRRVGKLFF.

This sequence joins TRBV5-1 and TRBJ1-1; a possible D gene is TRBD1 (5 bases). V gave up 3 bases and J gave up 3 bases, with 18 bases separating them. CDR3 length equals 16 residues. CDR1 and CDR2 from the germline V gene are SGHRS and YFSETQ. The CDR3 DNA is TGCGCCAGCAGCTGGAGAGGGGACCTCAGGGACACTGAAGCTTTCTTT. Amino acids: CASSWRGDLRDTEAFF.

A remark on this clone: The sample holds other DNA sequences that translate to the same CDR3. The V call is TRBV5-1, the J call TRBJ2-5; 7 positions match TRBD2. V trimming: 0 bases; J trimming: 2 bases; junction bases outside the gene matches: 1. CDR1 is SGHRS and CDR2 is YFSETQ in the germline V gene. The CDR3 runs 14 residues. The CDR3 coding sequence is TGCGCCAGCAGCTTGGGCGGGGGACAAGAGACCCAGTACTTC. It translates to CASSLGGGQETQYF.

The chain uses TRBV9 and TRBJ1-1; D is unclear. The germline gives CDR1 SGDLS, CDR2 YYNGEE. This CDR3 contains 15 residues. Trimming took off 3 bases at V and 1 base at J, with 13 bases between the two ends. CDR3 protein: CASSARLQQNTEAFF. CDR3 nucleotide sequence: TGTGCCAGCAGCGCCCGATTACAGCAGAACACTGAAGCTTTCTTT. The full variable domain, rest sourced from reference TRBV9 and TRBJ1-1, is DSGVTQTPKHLITATGQRVTLRCSPRSGDLSVYWYQQSLDQGLQFLIQYYNGEERAKGNILERFSAQQFPDLHSELNLSSLELGDSALYFCASSARLQQNTEAFFGQGTRLTVV.

V usage is TRBV6-5 and J usage is TRBJ2-1; tentative D call: TRBD2 (5 bases). From germline, CDR1 is MNHEY and CDR2 SVGAGI. The CDR3 consists of 13 residues. V was pared by 2 bases and J by 3 bases, with 5 bases between. CDR3 loop: CASSYRDYNEQFF. The CDR3 DNA reads TGTGCCAGCAGTTACCGGGACTACAATGAGCAGTTCTTC.

The CDR3 DNA sequence: TGTGCCAGCAGCCCCGACGGGAGCTCTGGAAACACCATATATTTT. Encoded protein: CASSPDGSSGNTIYF. The V gene is TRBV9, the J gene TRBJ1-3; D call uncertain. V lost 4 bases and J 0 bases, leaving 11 bases between the germline ends. This CDR3 comprises 15 residues. Germline lookup yields CDR1 SGDLS and CDR2 YYNGEE. Supplemented by reference TRBV9 and TRBJ1-3, the full variable domain reads DSGVTQTPKHLITATGQRVTLRCSPRSGDLSVYWYQQSLDQGLQFLIQYYNGEERAKGNILERFSAQQFPDLHSELNLSSLELGDSALYFCASSPDGSSGNTIYFGEGSWLTVV.

In DNA, the CDR3 is TGTGCCAGTAGTATCGGCGGCCTTACCGGCCAGCCCCAGCATTTT. Translating gives CASSIGGLTGQPQHF. The chain couples TRBV19 to TRBJ1-5; D unclear. From germline, CDR1 is LNHDA and CDR2 SQIVND (reference sequence). V gave up 3 bases and J gave up 7 bases, with 16 bases separating them. The CDR3 spans 15 residues.

This clone occurred once. At one end the junction does not follow the germline gene, possibly because of a read error. This chain links TRBV3-1 (or the pseudogene TRBV3-2) with TRBJ1-2, with D possibly TRBD1 on 6 matching bases. The CDR3 is made up of 18 amino acids. Looked up from germline, CDR1 is LGHDT and CDR2 is YNNKEL (reference sequence). The CDR3 loop is CARSQDRGVGGPDYGYTF. The CDR3 bases are TGTGCCCGCAGCCAAGATCGGGGGGTAGGGGGGCCCGACTATGGCTACACCTTC.

The rearrangement joins TRBV4-1 to TRBJ1-6; the D gene is possibly TRBD1 (6 bases). The V and J ends lost 2 bases and 7 bases respectively, with 18 bases between them. Looked up from germline, CDR1 is MGHRA and CDR2 is YSYEKL. The CDR3 has 17 amino acids. Written as DNA, the CDR3 is TGCGCCAGCAGCCAACCTACAAAACAGGGTAGGAATTCACCCCTCCACTTT. Its translation: CASSQPTKQGRNSPLHF.

The chain links TRBV7-6 to TRBJ1-1, with TRBD1 as a possible D gene (5 bases). The germline V gene has CDR1 SGHVS and CDR2 FNYEAQ. The CDR3 sequence is 15 residues long. V was shortened by 5 bases and J by 6 bases, with 19 bases between the two germline ends. CDR3: CASSPGHSRASEAFF. CDR3 DNA: TGTGCCAGCAGCCCTGGACACTCCAGGGCGTCTGAAGCTTTCTTT.

The chain couples TRBV5-6 to TRBJ1-1, with a tentative D call TRBD1 (5 bases). V lost 0 bases to trimming and J lost 6 bases, with 21 bases between them. Germline V lookup: CDR1 SGHDT, CDR2 YYEEEE. This CDR3 region has 17 residues. CDR3 in amino acids: CASSLDLGRGGLAEAFF. DNA for the CDR3: TGTGCCAGCAGCTTGGATTTGGGGCGCGGGGGACTCGCTGAAGCTTTCTTT.

The chain uses TRBV7-2 and TRBJ2-1; tentatively, D is TRBD2 (5 bases). Germline values: CDR1 SGHTA, CDR2 FQGNSA. The V end lost 5 bases, the J end lost 2 bases, and 13 bases lay between the germline ends. The CDR3 consists of 15 residues. The CDR3 DNA sequence: TGTGCCAGCAGCCTATCGAGGGCGACCTACAATGAGCAGTTCTTC. This translates into CASSLSRATYNEQFF.

CDR3 residues: CATSDLHDRGQDQETQYF. As DNA, the CDR3 is TGTGCCACCAGTGATTTGCACGACAGGGGGCAGGACCAAGAGACCCAGTACTTC. The chain combines TRBV24-1 with TRBJ2-5; 10 nucleotides align to TRBD1. V was pared by 0 bases and J by 0 bases, with 6 bases of the junction left unmatched. The CDR3 has 18 amino acids. Germline V gene lookup returns CDR1 KGHDR and CDR2 SFDVKD.